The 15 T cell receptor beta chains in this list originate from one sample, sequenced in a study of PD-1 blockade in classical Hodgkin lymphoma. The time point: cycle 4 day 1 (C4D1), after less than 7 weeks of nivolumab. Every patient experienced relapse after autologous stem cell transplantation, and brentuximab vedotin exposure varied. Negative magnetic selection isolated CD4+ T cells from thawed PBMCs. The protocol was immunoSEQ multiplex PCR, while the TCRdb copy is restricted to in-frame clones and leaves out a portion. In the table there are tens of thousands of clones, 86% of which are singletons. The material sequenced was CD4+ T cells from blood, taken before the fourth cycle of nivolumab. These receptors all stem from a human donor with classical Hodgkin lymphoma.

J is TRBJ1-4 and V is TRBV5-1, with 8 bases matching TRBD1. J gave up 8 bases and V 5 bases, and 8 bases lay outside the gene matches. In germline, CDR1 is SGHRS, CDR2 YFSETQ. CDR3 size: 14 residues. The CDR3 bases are TGCGCCAGCAGACAGGACAGGGCCGGAGAAAAACTGTTTTTT. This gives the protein CASRQDRAGEKLFF.

The CDR3 DNA reads as TGTGCCAGCTCACCGGGACCCCTGGCGAAGAGCTCCTACAATGAGCAGTTCTTC. The encoded protein is CASSPGPLAKSSYNEQFF. The chain combines TRBV18 with TRBJ2-1; either TRBD1 or TRBD2 may fit D (5 bases each). The germline gives CDR1 KGHSH, CDR2 LQKENI. CDR3 size: 18 residues. The ends were cut back, 3 bases at V and 0 bases at J, with 18 bases in the middle. The full variable domain, completed using reference TRBV18 and TRBJ2-1, is NAGVMQNPRHLVRRRGQEARLRCSPMKGHSHVYWYRQLPEEGLKFMVYLQKENIIDESGMPKERFSAEFPKEGPSILRIQQVVRGDSAAYFCASSPGPLAKSSYNEQFFGPGTRLTVL.

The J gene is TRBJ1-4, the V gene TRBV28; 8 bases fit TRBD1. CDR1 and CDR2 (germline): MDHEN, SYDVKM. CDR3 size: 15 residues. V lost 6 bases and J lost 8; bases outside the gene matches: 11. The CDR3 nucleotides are TGTGCCAGCAGGCCCGGGCAGGGGGCGTGGGAAAAACTGTTTTTT. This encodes CASRPGQGAWEKLFF.

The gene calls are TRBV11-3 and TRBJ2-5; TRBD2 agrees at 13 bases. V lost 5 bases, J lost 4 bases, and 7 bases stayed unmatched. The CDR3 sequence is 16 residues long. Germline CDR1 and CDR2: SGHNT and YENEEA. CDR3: CASSPGLAGRRETQYF. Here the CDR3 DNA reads TGTGCCAGCAGCCCGGGACTAGCGGGGAGGAGAGAGACCCAGTACTTC. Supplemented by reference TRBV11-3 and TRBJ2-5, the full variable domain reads EAGVVQSPRYKIIEKKQPVAFWCNPISGHNTLYWYLQNLGQGPELLIRYENEEAVDDSQLPKDRFSAERLKGVDSTLKIQPAELGDSAVYLCASSPGLAGRRETQYFGPGTRLLVL.

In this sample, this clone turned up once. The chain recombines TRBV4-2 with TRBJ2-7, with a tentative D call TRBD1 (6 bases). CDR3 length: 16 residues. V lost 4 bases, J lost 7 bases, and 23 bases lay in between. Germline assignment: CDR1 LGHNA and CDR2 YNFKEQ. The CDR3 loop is CASSPQITGKMGEQYF. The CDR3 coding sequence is TGTGCCAGCAGCCCCCAAATCACAGGGAAGATGGGGGAGCAGTACTTC.

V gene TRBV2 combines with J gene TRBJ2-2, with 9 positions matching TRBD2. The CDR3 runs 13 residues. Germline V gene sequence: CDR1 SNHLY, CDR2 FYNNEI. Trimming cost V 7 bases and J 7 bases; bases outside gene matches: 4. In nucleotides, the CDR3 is TGTGCCAGCACTATAGCGGGAGACGGGGAGCTGTTTTTT. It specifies CASTIAGDGELFF.

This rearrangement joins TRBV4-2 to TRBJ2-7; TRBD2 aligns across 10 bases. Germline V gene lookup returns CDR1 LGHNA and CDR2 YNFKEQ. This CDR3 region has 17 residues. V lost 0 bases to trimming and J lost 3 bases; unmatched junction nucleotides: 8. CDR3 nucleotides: TGTGCCAGCAGCCAAGAAGTGGCGCTAGCGGGAGTCTACGAGCAGTACTTC. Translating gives CASSQEVALAGVYEQYF.

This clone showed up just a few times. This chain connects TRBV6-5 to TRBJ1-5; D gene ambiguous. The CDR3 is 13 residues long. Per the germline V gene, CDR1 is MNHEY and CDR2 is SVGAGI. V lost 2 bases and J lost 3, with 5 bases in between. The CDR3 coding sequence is TGTGCCAGCAGTTACAACACCAATCAGCCCCAGCATTTT. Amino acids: CASSYNTNQPQHF.

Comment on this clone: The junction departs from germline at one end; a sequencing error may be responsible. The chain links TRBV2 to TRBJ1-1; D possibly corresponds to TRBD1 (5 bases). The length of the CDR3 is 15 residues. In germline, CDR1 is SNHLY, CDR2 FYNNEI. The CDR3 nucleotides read TGTGCCAGCAGTCAAGCCGGGACGGCGAACACTGAAGCTTTCTTT. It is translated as CASSQAGTANTEAFF.

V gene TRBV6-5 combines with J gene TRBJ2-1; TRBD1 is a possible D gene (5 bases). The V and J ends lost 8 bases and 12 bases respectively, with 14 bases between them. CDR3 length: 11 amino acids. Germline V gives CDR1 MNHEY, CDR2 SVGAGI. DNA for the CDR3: TGTGCCAGCCCAGGGATCGGCATGCAGTTCTTC. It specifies CASPGIGMQFF.

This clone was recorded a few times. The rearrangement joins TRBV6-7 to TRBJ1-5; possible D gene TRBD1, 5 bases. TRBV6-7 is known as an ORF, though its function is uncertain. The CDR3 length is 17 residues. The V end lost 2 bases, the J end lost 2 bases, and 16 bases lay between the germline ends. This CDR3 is CASSYGRGSGRNQPQHF. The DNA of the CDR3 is TGTGCCAGCAGTTACGGGAGGGGATCAGGGCGCAATCAGCCCCAGCATTTT.

The CDR3 is CASSSLEAGATNTDTQYF. The CDR3 nucleotides are TGTGCCAGCAGCTCCCTAGAAGCGGGAGCCACCAACACAGATACGCAGTATTTT. This chain joins TRBV7-9 and TRBJ2-3, with 8 bases fitting TRBD2. CDR1 is SEHNR, CDR2 FQNEAQ, per germline (reference sequence). With V trimmed by 4 bases and J by 2 bases, 14 bases remained unmatched. CDR3 length: 18 amino acids.

CDR3 amino acids: CASSLSSGGRTGELFF. The CDR3 region has the DNA TGTGCCAGCAGTTTAAGTAGCGGGGGCAGGACCGGGGAGCTGTTTTTT. The gene calls are TRBV28 and TRBJ2-2; 9 bases are shared with TRBD2. Germline V gives CDR1 MDHEN, CDR2 SYDVKM. The CDR3 spans 16 residues. V shed 2 bases and J 5 bases; nucleotides not matched to a gene: 6. The full variable domain, its missing parts supplied by reference TRBV28 and TRBJ2-2, is DVKVTQSSRYLVKRTGEKVFLECVQDMDHENMFWYRQDPGLGLRLIYFSYDVKMKEKGDIPEGYSVSREKKERFSLILESASTNQTSMYLCASSLSSGGRTGELFFGEGSRLTVL.

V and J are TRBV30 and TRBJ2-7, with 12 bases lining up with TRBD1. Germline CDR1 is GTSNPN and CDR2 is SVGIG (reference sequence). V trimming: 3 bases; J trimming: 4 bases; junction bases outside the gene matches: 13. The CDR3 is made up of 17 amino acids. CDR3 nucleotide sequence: TGTGCCTGGAGCTTTTCCCCCTGGGACAGGGGGCGATACGAGCAGTACTTC. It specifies CAWSFSPWDRGRYEQYF.

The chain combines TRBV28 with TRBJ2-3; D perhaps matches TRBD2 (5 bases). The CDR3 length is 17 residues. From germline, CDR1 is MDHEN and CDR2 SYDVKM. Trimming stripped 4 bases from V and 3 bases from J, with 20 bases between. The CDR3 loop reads CASSSPIAGVGTDTQYF. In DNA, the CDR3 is TGTGCCAGCAGTTCGCCGATCGCGGGCGTAGGGACAGATACGCAGTATTTT.